This is a list of T cell receptor beta chains from one sample in a study of OX40 agonist ivuxolimab in advanced cancers. The table came from immunoSEQ multiplex PCR; TCRdb's copy has only in-frame clones and leaves some out. Here the sample spans around 68,000 clones, roughly nine tenths being singletons. The sample consisted of CD4+ or CD8+ T cells sorted from blood, taken in a trial of the OX40 agonist ivuxolimab. All receptors come from an adult with an advanced solid tumor such as melanoma, head and neck, liver or kidney cancer. Each CDR3 is given with its conserved first and last residue. Fields, in order: V gene, J gene, D gene, CDR3 DNA, CDR3 protein. D genes are given only for firm matches.

V gene: TRBV18
J gene: TRBJ2-3
D gene: NA
CDR3 DNA: TGTGCCAGCTCACCAGAGGGCCCAGGGGCAGATACGCAGTATTTT
CDR3 protein: CASSPEGPGADTQYF

V gene: TRBV29-1
J gene: TRBJ1-2
D gene: NA
CDR3 DNA: TGCAGCGTGTGGGGACAACAATATGGCTACACCTTC
CDR3 protein: CSVWGQQYGYTF

V gene: TRBV19
J gene: TRBJ1-5
D gene: NA
CDR3 DNA: TGTGCCAGTAGTCCCAAGACGGGGGGCAATCAGCCCCAGCATTTT
CDR3 protein: CASSPKTGGNQPQHF

V gene: TRBV19
J gene: TRBJ2-1
D gene: NA
CDR3 DNA: TGTGCCAGTCTTAGCTCCTACAATGAGCAGTTCTTC
CDR3 protein: CASLSSYNEQFF

V gene: TRBV2
J gene: TRBJ1-5
D gene: NA
CDR3 DNA: TGTGCCAGCAGGGAGGGAGGTCGGCGGCTAAATCAGCCCCAGCATTTT
CDR3 protein: CASREGGRRLNQPQHF

V gene: TRBV19
J gene: TRBJ2-3
D gene: NA
CDR3 DNA: TGTGCCAGTAGCCCTAGCGTTGATACGCAGTATTTT
CDR3 protein: CASSPSVDTQYF

V gene: TRBV7-9
J gene: TRBJ2-4
D gene: TRBD2
CDR3 DNA: TGTGCCAGCAGCGTGGGACTAGCGGAGTCTCTAGCCAAAAACATTCAGTACTTC
CDR3 protein: CASSVGLAESLAKNIQYF

V gene: TRBV7-2
J gene: TRBJ2-7
D gene: NA
CDR3 DNA: TGTGCCAGCAGCCCCATTAGAGGGACACAATTCTACGAGCAGTACTTC
CDR3 protein: CASSPIRGTQFYEQYF

V gene: TRBV18
J gene: TRBJ2-1
D gene: TRBD1
CDR3 DNA: TGTGCCAGCTCACACCGGGACAGGGAGTATGAGCAGTTCTTC
CDR3 protein: CASSHRDREYEQFF

V gene: TRBV6-1
J gene: TRBJ2-7
D gene: NA
CDR3 DNA: TGTGCCAGCAGTGGGGAGGTCGACATTTACGAGCAGTACTTC
CDR3 protein: CASSGEVDIYEQYF

V gene: TRBV5-1
J gene: TRBJ2-7
D gene: TRBD2
CDR3 DNA: TGCGCCAGCAGCTCCCTAGGATCGGCTAGCGGGAAACTCTACGAGCAGTACTTC
CDR3 protein: CASSSLGSASGKLYEQYF

V gene: TRBV2
J gene: TRBJ1-2
D gene: NA
CDR3 DNA: TGTGCCAGCAGGGGAGGTCCAAACTACACCTTC
CDR3 protein: CASRGGPNYTF

V gene: TRBV5-8
J gene: TRBJ2-5
D gene: TRBD2
CDR3 DNA: TGTGCCAGCAGCGGGGGGACTAGCGCCTACCAAGAGACCCAGTACTTC
CDR3 protein: CASSGGTSAYQETQYF

V gene: TRBV11-1
J gene: TRBJ1-1
D gene: NA
CDR3 DNA: TGTGCCAGCAGGCGAGGCAGATTGAACACTGAAGCTTTCTTT
CDR3 protein: CASRRGRLNTEAFF